This entry concerns a single T cell receptor (beta chain). Its antigen is unknown. This CDR3 comprises 13 residues. V was trimmed by 2 bases and J by 0 bases, leaving 8 bases between them. Germline values: CDR1 SQVTM, CDR2 ANQGSEA. This entry is derived from a study of a mutant IDH1 vaccine in newly diagnosed glioma. Study at large: Vaccination was launched 4-6 weeks after radiotherapy alone, or with temozolomide cycles. Earlier treatment was radiotherapy, temozolomide, or both, with most getting both.

Time point of the sample: week 11, during vaccination. The investigators gave 300 ug of mutant IDH1 20-mer peptide in each vaccine dose, together with topical imiquimod. TCRdb's table, derived via immunoSEQ multiplex PCR, lists solely in-frame clones and lacks some. The data show some 52,000 clones, 91% seen once. This specimen consisted of PBMCs, obtained from a glioma patient whose treatment included an IDH1 peptide vaccine. The chain employs TRBV29-1 and TRBJ2-7; no clear D. This clonotype was obtained from a man in his fifties or sixties with glioma. The CDR3 DNA sequence: TGCAGCGTTGAAAGGGTCAGCTCCTACGAGCAGTACTTC. It codes for CSVERVSSYEQYF.